The rows below give T cell receptor beta chains drawn from one sample of a study of blood T cell repertoires in COVID-19. The repertoire was sequenced with immunoSEQ multiplex PCR; TCRdb's copy has only in-frame clones and lacks some. The sample lists about 190,000 clones, around 80% occurring once. Source material: peripheral blood. Receptor source: a man aged 25-40 years with active or convalescent COVID-19. Each CDR3 is given with its conserved first and last residue. A D gene is named only where the DNA matches it firmly. Expanded clones get a size class; other rows say once, few or many, or leave the size out.

cdr3_length,clone_size,v_call,d_call,j_call,cdr3_nt,cdr3_aa
15,once,TRBV2,TRBD2,TRBJ2-1,TGTGCCACCCGGGGACTAGCGGGGAGATACAATGAGCAGTTCTTC,CATRGLAGRYNEQFF
15,-,TRBV6-5,-,TRBJ1-6,TGTGCCAGCTGTCCCGCCGGGACCTATAATTCACCCCTCCACTTT,CASCPAGTYNSPLHF
14,once,TRBV4-3,TRBD1,TRBJ2-7,TGCGCCAGCTCGAGGGGACAGGGGGGCCCCGAGCAGTACTTC,CASSRGQGGPEQYF
14,few,TRBV7-8,-,TRBJ1-2,TGTGCCAGCAGCCCCTTGGAAGGAGGCTATGGCTACACCTTC,CASSPLEGGYGYTF
15,-,TRBV19,-,TRBJ1-2,TGTGCCAGTAGTATTCGGTCCACTAATGGCTATGGCTACACCTTC,CASSIRSTNGYGYTF
15,-,TRBV10-3,TRBD2,TRBJ2-3,TGTGCCATCAGTGAAGTAGCGGGGGGGTCCGATACGCAGTATTTT,CAISEVAGGSDTQYF
15,-,TRBV5-5,TRBD1,TRBJ1-5,TGTGCCAGCAGCCTTGGACAGGGCGGCAATCAGCCCCAGCATTTT,CASSLGQGGNQPQHF
13,-,TRBV7-2,-,TRBJ1-3,TGTGCCAGCGGACAGAGCTCTGGAAACACCATATATTTT,CASGQSSGNTIYF
13,-,TRBV6-5,TRBD1,TRBJ2-2,TGTGCCAGCGGGACAGGGGTAACCGGGGAGCTGTTTTTT,CASGTGVTGELFF
17,-,TRBV4-2,TRBD2,TRBJ2-3,TGTGCCAGCAGCCAAGATTTCCTAGCGGGGAGCACAGATACGCAGTATTTT,CASSQDFLAGSTDTQYF
16,-,TRBV4-1,-,TRBJ1-5,TGCGCCAGCAGCCAAGATATAAACAGGGGCAATCAGCCCCAGCATTTT,CASSQDINRGNQPQHF
17,-,TRBV7-9,-,TRBJ1-2,TGTGCCAGCAGCTCTGAAGTCTGGGGGGGCAGCACGTATGGCTACACCTTC,CASSSEVWGGSTYGYTF
15,-,TRBV2,-,TRBJ2-2,TGTGCCAGCAGTCCAAGGACTTCGGGCACCGGGGAGCTGTTTTTT,CASSPRTSGTGELFF
16,-,TRBV18,-,TRBJ2-2,TGTGCCAGCTCACCACCGACGGGGATCAGCACCGGGGAGCTGTTTTTT,CASSPPTGISTGELFF
13,-,TRBV6-4,-,TRBJ1-1,TGTGCCAGCAGTGCCCGGGGGAGCACTGAAGCTTTCTTT,CASSARGSTEAFF
13,-,TRBV11-2,-,TRBJ1-1,TGTGCCAGCAGCGCTCACATGAACACTGAAGCTTTCTTT,CASSAHMNTEAFF
16,-,TRBV10-1,-,TRBJ2-3,TGCGCCAGCAGTGAGTCCGGCAGGGGCGAGGCAGATACGCAGTATTTT,CASSESGRGEADTQYF
12,-,TRBV24-1,-,TRBJ1-2,TGTGCCACCAGTGATTTCGAGGAGGGCTACACCTTC,CATSDFEEGYTF
11,once,TRBV5-5,TRBD1,TRBJ1-2,TGTGCCAGTGACAGGGGGAATGGCTACACCTTC,CASDRGNGYTF
15,-,TRBV5-1,TRBD1,TRBJ1-2,TGCGCCAGCAGCTTGGAACAGGGGGCCGGCTATGGCTACACCTTC,CASSLEQGAGYGYTF
14,-,TRBV15,-,TRBJ2-3,TGTGCCACCAGCAGTACAACAGGGACAGATACGCAGTATTTT,CATSSTTGTDTQYF
13,-,TRBV19,-,TRBJ2-2,TGTGCCAGTAGTATCGGCAGACACGGGGAGCTGTTTTTT,CASSIGRHGELFF
16,few,TRBV27,TRBD1,TRBJ1-1,TGTGCCAGCAGTTCGAGATCCGGGACAGGGGGAACTGAAGCTTTCTTT,CASSSRSGTGGTEAFF
15,-,TRBV6-5,TRBD1,TRBJ1-5,TGTGCCAGCAGCCCGGGACAGGGACAGGGGCAGCCCCAGCATTTT,CASSPGQGQGQPQHF
15,-,TRBV10-3,TRBD1,TRBJ1-2,TGTGCCATCAGTGAGACGACAGGGGCGAACTATGGCTACACCTTC,CAISETTGANYGYTF
17,-,TRBV7-8,TRBD1,TRBJ1-1,TGTGCCAGCAGCTTATGGCCCCCCGGACAGGGGAACACTGAAGCTTTCTTT,CASSLWPPGQGNTEAFF
13,once,TRBV12-3/TRBV12-4,-,TRBJ1-2,TGTGCCAGCAGTTTACCGGGTGTCTATGGCTACACCTTC,CASSLPGVYGYTF
16,once,TRBV18,TRBD1,TRBJ2-6,TGTGCCAGCTCCCTGGGACAGGGCTCTGGGGCCAACGTCCTGACTTTC,CASSLGQGSGANVLTF
13,-,TRBV27,-,TRBJ2-3,TGTACGTCCCGGGCTAGCGGCACAGATACGCAGTATTTT,CTSRASGTDTQYF
18,-,TRBV9,TRBD1,TRBJ2-6,TGTGCCAGCAGTAAAGTGCAGACAGGGGGAACTGGGGCCAACGTCCTGACTTTC,CASSKVQTGGTGANVLTF
16,-,TRBV27,-,TRBJ2-1,TGTGCCAGCAGTTGGGGAGGACCTCAATCCTACAATGAGCAGTTCTTC,CASSWGGPQSYNEQFF
14,-,TRBV9,TRBD2,TRBJ2-7,TGTGCCAGCAGCGGGGGGGTAGCGGGAGGTGAGCAGTACTTC,CASSGGVAGGEQYF
12,-,TRBV30,-,TRBJ1-5,TGTGCCTGGAGTCTCCAGGGGCAGCCCCAGCATTTT,CAWSLQGQPQHF
16,once,TRBV7-9,-,TRBJ2-5,TGTGCCAGCAGCTCCAGAGTGAGCGATAACCAAGAGACCCAGTACTTC,CASSSRVSDNQETQYF
15,-,TRBV6-2/TRBV6-3,TRBD1,TRBJ1-5,TGTGCCAGCAGTCTGCGACAGGGGGCGGGTCAGCCCCAGCATTTT,CASSLRQGAGQPQHF
15,-,TRBV11-3,-,TRBJ2-1,TGTGCCAGCAGCTTAGACTCGGGAGTCTCTCATGAGCAGTTCTTC,CASSLDSGVSHEQFF
13,-,TRBV28,TRBD1,TRBJ1-2,TGTGCCAGCAGTTCTTTGACAGGGTATGGCTACACCTTC,CASSSLTGYGYTF
13,-,TRBV6-5,TRBD1,TRBJ1-2,TGTGCCAGCGGGTTGGACAGGGGAAATGGCTACACCTTC,CASGLDRGNGYTF
21,-,TRBV6-2/TRBV6-3,TRBD2,TRBJ2-2,TGTGCCAGCAGTTACCCCGATCCGGGACTAGCGGGAGAATATAACACCGGGGAGCTGTTTTTT,CASSYPDPGLAGEYNTGELFF
16,-,TRBV7-3,TRBD1,TRBJ2-2,TGTGCCAGCAGCTTAGGGGGACAGGGGAACACCGGGGAGCTGTTTTTT,CASSLGGQGNTGELFF
16,-,TRBV30,TRBD2,TRBJ2-5,TGTGCCTGGAGTCGGAGAGGGAGGGAATTCCAAGAGACCCAGTACTTC,CAWSRRGREFQETQYF
13,-,TRBV19,-,TRBJ1-1,TGTGCCAGTACCCGGCGGGGGCCCACTGAAGCTTTCTTT,CASTRRGPTEAFF
15,-,TRBV6-5,TRBD1,TRBJ1-2,TGTGCCAGCAGTTACCGGACAGGGGAGAACTATGGCTACACCTTC,CASSYRTGENYGYTF
16,-,TRBV28,-,TRBJ1-2,TGTGCCAGCAGTTTCAGTTCCGGTCAGGGTTACGATGGCTACACCTTC,CASSFSSGQGYDGYTF
15,-,TRBV28,TRBD1,TRBJ1-1,TGTGCCAGCAGTTTACCCGACAGGGGGAACACTGAAGCTTTCTTT,CASSLPDRGNTEAFF
20,few,TRBV24-1,TRBD1,TRBJ1-3,TGTGCCACCAGTGATTTGGGGAAAAACGACAGGGTCAGCTCTGGAAACACCATATATTTT,CATSDLGKNDRVSSGNTIYF
16,few,TRBV6-5,-,TRBJ1-1,TGTGCCAGCAGTTACGTAAGGCAGGGCATGGGCACTGAAGCTTTCTTT,CASSYVRQGMGTEAFF
17,-,TRBV5-4,TRBD1,TRBJ2-6,TGTGCCAGCAGCCGCAGGGGGCTAGACTCTGGGGCCAACGTCCTGACTTTC,CASSRRGLDSGANVLTF
16,-,TRBV6-6,TRBD2,TRBJ2-7,TGTGCCAGCAGCCCGGCTAGCGGGAATGCTGTCTACGAGCAGTACTTC,CASSPASGNAVYEQYF
14,-,TRBV5-4,TRBD2,TRBJ2-5,TGTGCCAGCAGCTTTACCGGGGGGATGAAGACCCAGTACTTC,CASSFTGGMKTQYF
16,once,TRBV19,-,TRBJ2-5,TGTGCCAGTAGTATAGAGGAACAGGGCCCCCAAGAGACCCAGTACTTC,CASSIEEQGPQETQYF
14,once,TRBV5-1,TRBD2,TRBJ2-5,TGCGCCAGCAGAAGGGCGGGGGGCCAAGAGACCCAGTACTTC,CASRRAGGQETQYF
17,-,TRBV28,TRBD1,TRBJ1-2,TGTGCCAGCAGTTTAGGAGAGGGACAGGTGGGGAGCTATGGCTACACCTTC,CASSLGEGQVGSYGYTF
14,-,TRBV14,-,TRBJ1-5,TGTGCCAGCAGCCGGGGGGGGGACAATCAGCCCCAGCATTTT,CASSRGGDNQPQHF
14,-,TRBV10-3,TRBD2,TRBJ2-1,TGTGCCATCAGTGTAACGGGGGGTTTCGATGAGCAGTTCTTC,CAISVTGGFDEQFF
13,once,TRBV29-1,TRBD2,TRBJ2-7,TGCAGCGTCAGGACTAGCGGCTCCTACGAGCAGTACTTC,CSVRTSGSYEQYF
14,-,TRBV5-5,TRBD1,TRBJ1-1,TGTGCCAGCAGGCATACAGGGGGCGACGCTGAAGCTTTCTTT,CASRHTGGDAEAFF
15,-,TRBV5-1,-,TRBJ2-7,TGCGCCAGCAGCTCTTCACCGACAGAACCCTACGAGCAGTACTTC,CASSSSPTEPYEQYF
15,-,TRBV5-1,-,TRBJ2-1,TGCGCCAGCAGCCTATTAGAGGGCCCCTACAATGAGCAGTTCTTC,CASSLLEGPYNEQFF
16,-,TRBV5-1,-,TRBJ2-7,TGCGCCAGCAGCTTGTTGGAAGGGAGACCGACCTACGAGCAGTACTTC,CASSLLEGRPTYEQYF